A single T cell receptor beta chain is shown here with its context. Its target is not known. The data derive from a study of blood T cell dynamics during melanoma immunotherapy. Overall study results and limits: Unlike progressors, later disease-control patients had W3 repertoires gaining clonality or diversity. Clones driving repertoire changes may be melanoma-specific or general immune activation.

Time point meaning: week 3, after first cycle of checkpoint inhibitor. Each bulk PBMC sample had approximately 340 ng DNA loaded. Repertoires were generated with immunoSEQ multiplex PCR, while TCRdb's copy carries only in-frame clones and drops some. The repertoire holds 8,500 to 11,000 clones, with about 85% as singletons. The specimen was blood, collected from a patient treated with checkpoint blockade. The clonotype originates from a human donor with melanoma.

The CDR3 spells CASNRDGQETQYF. CDR3 in DNA: TGTGCCAGTAACCGGGACGGCCAAGAGACCCAGTACTTC. The chain is built from TRBV2 and TRBJ2-5; tentatively, D is TRBD1 or TRBD2 (5 bases each). With 9 bases removed from V and 1 base from J, the gap between germline ends came to 12 bases. The CDR3 totals 13 residues. Germline assignment: CDR1 SNHLY and CDR2 FYNNEI.